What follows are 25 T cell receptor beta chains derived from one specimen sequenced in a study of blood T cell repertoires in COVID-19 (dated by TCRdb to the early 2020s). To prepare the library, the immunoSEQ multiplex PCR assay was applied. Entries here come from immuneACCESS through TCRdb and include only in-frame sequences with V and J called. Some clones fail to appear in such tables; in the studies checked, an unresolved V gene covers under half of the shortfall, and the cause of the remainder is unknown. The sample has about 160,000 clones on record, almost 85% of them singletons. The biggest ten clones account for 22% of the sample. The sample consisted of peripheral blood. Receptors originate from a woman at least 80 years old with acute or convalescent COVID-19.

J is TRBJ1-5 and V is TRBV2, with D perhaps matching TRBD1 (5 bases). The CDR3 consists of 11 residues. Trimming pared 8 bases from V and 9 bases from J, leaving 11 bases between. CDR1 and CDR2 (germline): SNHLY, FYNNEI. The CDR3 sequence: CASDSGGPQHF. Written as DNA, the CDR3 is TGTGCCAGCGACTCGGGGGGGCCCCAGCATTTT.

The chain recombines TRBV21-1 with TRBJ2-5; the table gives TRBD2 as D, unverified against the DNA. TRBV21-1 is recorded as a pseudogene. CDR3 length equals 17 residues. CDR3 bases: TGTGCCAGCAGCGCGAAATGCGGGAGGACCAACCAAGAGACCCAGTACTTC. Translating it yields CASSAKCGRTNQETQYF.

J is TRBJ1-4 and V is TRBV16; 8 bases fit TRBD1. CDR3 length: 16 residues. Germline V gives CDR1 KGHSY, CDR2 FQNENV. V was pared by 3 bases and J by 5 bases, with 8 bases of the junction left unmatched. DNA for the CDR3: TGTGCCAGCAGCCATCAGGGGGCAGGCCAAAATGAAAAACTGTTTTTT. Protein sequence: CASSHQGAGQNEKLFF. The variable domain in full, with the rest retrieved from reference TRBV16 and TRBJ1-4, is GEEVAQTPKHLVRGEGQKAKLYCAPIKGHSYVFWYQQVLKNEFKFLISFQNENVFDETGMPKERFSAKCLPNSPCSLEIQATKLEDSAVYFCASSHQGAGQNEKLFFGSGTQLSVL.

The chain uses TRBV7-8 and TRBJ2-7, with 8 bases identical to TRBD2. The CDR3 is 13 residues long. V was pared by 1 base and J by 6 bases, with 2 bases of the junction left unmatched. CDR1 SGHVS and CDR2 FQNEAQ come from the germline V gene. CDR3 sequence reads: CASSLERESEQYF. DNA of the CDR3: TGTGCCAGCAGCTTAGAGCGGGAGTCCGAGCAGTACTTC.

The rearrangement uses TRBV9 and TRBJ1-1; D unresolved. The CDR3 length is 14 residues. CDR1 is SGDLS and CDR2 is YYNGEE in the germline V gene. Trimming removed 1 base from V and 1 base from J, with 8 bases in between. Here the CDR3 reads CASSVSSQNTEAFF. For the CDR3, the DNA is TGTGCCAGCAGCGTATCCTCACAGAACACTGAAGCTTTCTTT. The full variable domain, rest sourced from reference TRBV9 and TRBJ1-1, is DSGVTQTPKHLITATGQRVTLRCSPRSGDLSVYWYQQSLDQGLQFLIQYYNGEERAKGNILERFSAQQFPDLHSELNLSSLELGDSALYFCASSVSSQNTEAFFGQGTRLTVV.

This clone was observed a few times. Here the CDR3 reads CASSSQFNTEAFF. CDR3 in DNA: TGTGCCAGTAGTTCCCAGTTTAACACTGAAGCTTTCTTT. This sequence joins TRBV19 and TRBJ1-1; D gene uncertain. CDR1 is LNHDA and CDR2 is SQIVND in the germline V gene (reference sequence). Trimming removed 5 bases from V and 2 bases from J, with 9 bases in between. CDR3 length equals 13 residues.

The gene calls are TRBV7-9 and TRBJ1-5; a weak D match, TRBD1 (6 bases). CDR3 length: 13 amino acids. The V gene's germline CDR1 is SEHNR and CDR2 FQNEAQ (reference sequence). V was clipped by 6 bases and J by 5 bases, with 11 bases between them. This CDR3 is CASRDSLDQPQHF. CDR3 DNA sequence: TGTGCCAGCAGGGACAGTCTGGATCAGCCCCAGCATTTT.

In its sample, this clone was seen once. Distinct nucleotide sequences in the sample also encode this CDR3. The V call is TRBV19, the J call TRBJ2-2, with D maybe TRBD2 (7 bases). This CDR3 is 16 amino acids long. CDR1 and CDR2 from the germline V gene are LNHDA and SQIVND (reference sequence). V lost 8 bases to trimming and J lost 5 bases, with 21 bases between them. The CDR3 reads CASRPQGGGRTGELFF. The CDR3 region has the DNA TGTGCCAGTCGGCCGCAAGGGGGGGGCCGGACCGGGGAGCTGTTTTTT.

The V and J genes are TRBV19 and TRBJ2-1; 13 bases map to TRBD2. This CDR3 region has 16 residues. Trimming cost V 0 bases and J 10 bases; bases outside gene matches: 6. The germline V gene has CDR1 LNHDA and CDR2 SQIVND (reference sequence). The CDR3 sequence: CASSIEGLAGAREQFF. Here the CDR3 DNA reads TGTGCCAGTAGTATAGAAGGACTAGCGGGAGCTCGAGAGCAGTTCTTC.

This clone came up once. This CDR3 reads CASRNRGTYNSPLHF. CDR3 DNA sequence: TGTGCCAGCAGAAACAGGGGTACCTATAATTCACCCCTCCACTTT. The V and J genes are TRBV25-1 and TRBJ1-6; TRBD1 aligns across 7 bases. This CDR3 region has 15 residues. V lost 6 bases, J lost 2 bases, and 4 bases stayed unmatched. Per the germline V gene, CDR1 is MGHDK and CDR2 is SYGVNS.

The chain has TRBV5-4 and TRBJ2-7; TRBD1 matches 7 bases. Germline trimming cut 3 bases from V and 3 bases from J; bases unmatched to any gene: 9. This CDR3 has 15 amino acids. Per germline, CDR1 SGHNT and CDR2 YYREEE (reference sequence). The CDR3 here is CASSSPGQTLYEQYF. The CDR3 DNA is TGTGCCAGCAGCTCGCCGGGACAGACTCTCTACGAGCAGTACTTC. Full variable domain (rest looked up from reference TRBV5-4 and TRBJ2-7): ETGVTQSPTHLIKTRGQQVTLRCSSQSGHNTVSWYQQALGQGPQFIFQYYREEENGRGNFPPRFSGLQFPNYSSELNVNALELDDSALYLCASSSPGQTLYEQYFGPGTRLTVT.

The CDR3 nucleotides are TGTGCCAGCATAGCAGCGGGAGTAGGGGAGCTGTTTTTT. Translating it yields CASIAAGVGELFF. This chain connects TRBV6-6 to TRBJ2-2, with TRBD2 identical over 8 bases. CDR3 length: 13 amino acids. The ends lost 7 bases at V and 8 bases at J; junction bases unmatched: 6. Germline CDR1 reads MNHNY; CDR2 reads SVGAGI (reference sequence).

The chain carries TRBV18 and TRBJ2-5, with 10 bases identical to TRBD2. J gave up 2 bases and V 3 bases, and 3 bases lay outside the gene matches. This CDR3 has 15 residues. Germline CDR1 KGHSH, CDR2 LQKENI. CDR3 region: CASSPTSGQQETQYF. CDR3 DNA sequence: TGTGCCAGCTCACCGACTAGCGGGCAACAAGAGACCCAGTACTTC.

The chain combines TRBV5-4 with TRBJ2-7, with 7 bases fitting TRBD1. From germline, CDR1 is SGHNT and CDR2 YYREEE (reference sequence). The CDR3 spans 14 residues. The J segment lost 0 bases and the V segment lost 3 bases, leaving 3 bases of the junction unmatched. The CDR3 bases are TGTGCCAGCAGCTCCGGGACAGTCTCCTACGAGCAGTACTTC. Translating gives CASSSGTVSYEQYF.

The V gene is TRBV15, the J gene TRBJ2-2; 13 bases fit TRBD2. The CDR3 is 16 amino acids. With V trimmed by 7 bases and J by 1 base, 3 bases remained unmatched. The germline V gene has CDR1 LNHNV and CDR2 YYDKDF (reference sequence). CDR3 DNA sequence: TGTGCCACCAAGAGGACTAGCGGGGGGAACACCGGGGAGCTGTTTTTT. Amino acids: CATKRTSGGNTGELFF.

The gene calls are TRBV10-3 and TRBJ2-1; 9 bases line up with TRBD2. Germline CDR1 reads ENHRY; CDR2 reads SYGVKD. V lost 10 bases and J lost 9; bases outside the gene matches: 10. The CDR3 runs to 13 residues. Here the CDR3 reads CATGGGRALEQFF. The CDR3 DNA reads TGTGCCACTGGGGGCGGGAGGGCCCTTGAGCAGTTCTTC.

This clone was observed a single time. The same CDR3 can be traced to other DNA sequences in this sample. The CDR3 protein is CASSVDRNTEAFF. CDR3 DNA sequence: TGTGCCAGCAGCGTGGACAGGAACACTGAAGCTTTCTTT. V gene TRBV5-4 combines with J gene TRBJ1-1, with D possibly matching TRBD1 (6 bases). The CDR3 covers 13 residues. Germline values: CDR1 SGHNT, CDR2 YYREEE (reference sequence). Trimming removed 4 bases from V and 1 base from J, with 8 bases in between.

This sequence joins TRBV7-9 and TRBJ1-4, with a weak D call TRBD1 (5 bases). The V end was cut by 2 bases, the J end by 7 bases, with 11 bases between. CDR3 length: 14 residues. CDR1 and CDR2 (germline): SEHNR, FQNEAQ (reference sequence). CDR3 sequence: CASSLQAGLEKLFF. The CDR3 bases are TGTGCCAGCAGCTTACAGGCAGGGCTTGAAAAACTGTTTTTT.

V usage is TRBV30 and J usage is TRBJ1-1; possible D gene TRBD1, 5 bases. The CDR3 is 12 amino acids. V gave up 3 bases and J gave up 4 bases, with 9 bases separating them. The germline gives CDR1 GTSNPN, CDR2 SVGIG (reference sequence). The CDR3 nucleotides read TGTGCCTGGAGCGGCGGGGGCACTGAAGCTTTCTTT. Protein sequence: CAWSGGGTEAFF.

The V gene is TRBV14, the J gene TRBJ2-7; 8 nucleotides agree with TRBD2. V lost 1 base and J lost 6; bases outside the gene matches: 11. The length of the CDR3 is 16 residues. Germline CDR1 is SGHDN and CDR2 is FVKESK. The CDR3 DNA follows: TGTGCCAGCAGCCAAGTTCCAGCGGGAGTCCTTGGCGAGCAGTACTTC. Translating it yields CASSQVPAGVLGEQYF.

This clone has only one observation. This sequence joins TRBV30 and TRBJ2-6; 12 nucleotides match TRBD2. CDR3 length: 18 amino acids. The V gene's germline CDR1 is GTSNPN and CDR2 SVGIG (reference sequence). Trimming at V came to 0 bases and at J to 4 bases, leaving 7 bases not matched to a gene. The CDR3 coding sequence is TGTGCCTGGAGTGTACTGTCTAGCGGGAGGGGCGGGGCCAACGTCCTGACTTTC. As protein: CAWSVLSSGRGGANVLTF.

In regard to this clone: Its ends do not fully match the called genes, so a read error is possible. CDR3 bases: TGTGCCAGCAGCCCAACCCCACTATTC. It translates to CASSPTPLF. The chain combines TRBV3-1 (or the pseudogene TRBV3-2) with TRBJ1-2, with D hard to call. Looked up from germline, CDR1 is LGHDT and CDR2 is YNNKEL (reference sequence). The CDR3 runs 9 residues.

As DNA, the CDR3 is TGTGCCTGGATAAATCTACCCATGAACACTGAAGCTTTCTTT. Protein: CAWINLPMNTEAFF. The V gene is TRBV30, the J gene TRBJ1-1; no clear D gene. Germline CDR1 GTSNPN, CDR2 SVGIG (reference sequence). V was shortened by 4 bases and J by 0 bases, with 12 bases between the two germline ends. This CDR3 contains 14 residues.

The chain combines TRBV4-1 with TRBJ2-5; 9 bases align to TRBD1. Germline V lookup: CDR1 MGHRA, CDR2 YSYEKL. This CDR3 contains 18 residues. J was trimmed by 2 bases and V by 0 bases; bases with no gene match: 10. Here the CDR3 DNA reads TGCGCCAGCAGCCAAGAGAACCCCGGGACAGGGTATCAAGAGACCCAGTACTTC. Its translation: CASSQENPGTGYQETQYF.

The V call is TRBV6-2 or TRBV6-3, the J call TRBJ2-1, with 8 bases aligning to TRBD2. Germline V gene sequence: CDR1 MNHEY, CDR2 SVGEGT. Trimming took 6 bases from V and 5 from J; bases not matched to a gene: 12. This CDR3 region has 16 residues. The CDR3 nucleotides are TGTGCCAGCAGCACGCCGGGTGGGACTAGGGACAATGAGCAGTTCTTC. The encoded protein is CASSTPGGTRDNEQFF.